This record covers a single TCR beta chain. This table comes from immunoSEQ multiplex PCR, and its TCRdb copy is limited to in-frame clones, with some not included. The data show approximately 15,000 clones, about 34% seen once. The sample originates from a study of neoadjuvant anti-PD-1 for oral cavity cancer. The CDR3 sequence is 18 residues long. Losses at the gene ends were 6 bases for V and 0 bases for J; bases not matched to a gene: 15. In germline, CDR1 is SGHVS, CDR2 FQNEAQ. Time point defined: after neoadjuvant nivolumab, at surgical resection. This TCR came from a person aged 35 to 85 with oral cavity squamous cell carcinoma. This chain connects TRBV7-8 to TRBJ2-7; 9 bases are a match to TRBD1. The source material was tumor tissue, sampled after nivolumab (anti-PD-1) treatment. The CDR3 DNA reads as TGTGCCAGCAGAGCCGGGGACAGGGTCCAAGCTGGCTCCTACGAGCAGTACTTC. This codes for CASRAGDRVQAGSYEQYF.